This TCR beta chain appears in the sequencing data of a study of blood T cell repertoires in COVID-19 (dated by TCRdb to about 2020). About the investigation overall: Samples from collaborators originated in the United States, Italy and Spain and spanned both the acute and convalescent phases of COVID-19. Samples came from the ongoing ImmuneRACE study (first 160 participants) plus 1,254 subjects from 6 global collaborators. Nearly every sample came with metadata listing a de-identified subject ID, COVID-19 status, age in years and sex. The prospective study material was composed of cDNA or gDNA derived from T cells, B-cell-depleted T cells, or PBMCs. Where available, HLA class I and class II types were obtained from metadata supplied by the sample provider rather than from assay-based typing. The repertoires were released in a freely available public database meant as a resource for research on the immune response to SARS-CoV-2. Deeply sampled blood TCRbeta repertoires from subjects exposed to, actively infected with, or recovered from COVID-19 were included in the dataset.

Concerning this clone: The antigen it recognizes is unknown. No qualities accompany the bases; no much larger clone lies one base away.

The V end gives up 5 bases and the J end 6 bases, leaving 6 bases in the junction not matched to a gene. From the germline V gene (reference sequence), CDR1 is MNHEY and CDR2 is SMNVEV. From cysteine to phenylalanine, the CDR3 is 14 amino acids long. Kept here is only the CDR3 DNA, which spans 42 bases and is read in frame from base 1. The investigation overall reported the following: The amount of clinical and demographic metadata varied by source and participant and was provided uncurated.

TCRbeta CDR3 regions were amplified from genomic DNA using the immunoSEQ Assay, a bias-controlled multiplex PCR. The authors processed their data as follows. The number of nucleated cells in each sample was estimated by amplification of reference gene primers within the assay. Sequence reads were collapsed and filtered to measure the absolute abundance of every unique TCRbeta CDR3 rearrangement. For each sample, productive Simpson clonality was calculated as the square root of Simpson's diversity index over productive rearrangements. TCRdb carries this immuneACCESS record with in-frame sequences only. Its versions omit some clonotypes, under half of them owing to an unresolved V gene in the studies checked, with the rest unexplained. That table supplies the V and J calls and clone size; D and trimming were determined from the DNA. For this sample there are roughly 140,000 clones; 75% to 90% appear just once. The ten largest clones add up to just over 3% of the sample.

The collaborating institutions used their own protocols to collect whole blood in K2EDTA tubes. For TCRbeta analysis, collaborators shipped samples in one of three forms: frozen whole blood, isolated PBMCs, or DNA extracted from either of those sample types. The sequenced sample was peripheral blood. The receptor's source is a woman aged 55-70 years with active COVID-19. The chain links TRBV27 with TRBJ1-4, with 7 junctional bases fitting TRBD1. The sequenced DNA: TGTGCCAGCAGTCACAGGGGCGTGGATGAAAAACTGTTTTTT. This encodes CASSHRGVDEKLFF. Here the CDR3 is joined to the reference TRBV27 and TRBJ1-4 genes, and the full variable domain is: EAQVTQNPRYLITVTGKKLTVTCSQNMNHEYMSWYRQDPGLGLRQIYYSMNVEVTDKGDVPEGYKVSRKEKRNFPLILESPSPNQTSLYFCASSHRGVDEKLFFGSGTQLSVL.